The TCR beta chain described here comes from a study of T-cell reconstitution after alpha-beta-depleted transplantation in children. Library preparation (for TCRbeta) was performed with unique molecular identifiers. One entry per CDR3 protein results from TCRdb running MiXCR on the PCR reads. Seen here are some 490,000 distinct CDR3 sequences, 12% observed once, and the top ten hold 5% to 6%. In its sample, this clonotype was seen a few times. The germline CDR1 and CDR2 sequences are MNHEY and SMNVEV (reference sequence). Trimming shortened V by 6 bases and J by 6 bases, and 12 bases separated the two germline ends. The CDR3 is 12 amino acids.

J is TRBJ2-7 and V is TRBV27; no definite D call. The clonotype originates from a human donor who donated a stem cell graft to a child with combined immunodeficiency. Sequenced here: PBMCs from the stem cell graft donor, sampled from the stem cell graft. This chain's CDR3 is CASSIAGVEQYF. The DNA of the CDR3 is TGTGCCAGCAGCATTGCTGGGGTCGAGCAGTACTTC.